The 21 T cell receptor beta chains presented below share a single source sample, sequenced in a study of cytomegalovirus exposure and HLA in healthy donors. This table comes from immunoSEQ multiplex PCR, and its TCRdb copy is limited to in-frame clones, with some not included. In the table there are 150,000 to 200,000 clones, approximately 85% of which are singletons. The sample consisted of PBMCs. Source of these receptors: a young woman in good health and CMV-seronegative.

The chain has TRBV10-3 and TRBJ1-3; D is uncertain. V lost 10 bases and J 4 bases, leaving 8 bases between the germline ends. Germline V lookup: CDR1 ENHRY, CDR2 SYGVKD. The CDR3 consists of 11 residues. The DNA for the CDR3 is TGTGCCACCCGGGAGGGAAACACCATATATTTT. It encodes CATREGNTIYF.

About this clone: In the same sample, other DNA sequences code for this CDR3. The genes are TRBV9 and TRBJ2-7, with TRBD2 matching over 9 bases. This CDR3 spans 14 amino acids. The junction had 1 base not matched to a gene; V was cut back by 0 bases and J by 3 bases. Germline loops: CDR1 SGDLS, CDR2 YYNGEE. CDR3 sequence reads: CASSVGSGSYEQYF. The CDR3 DNA reads TGTGCCAGCAGCGTAGGTAGCGGGAGCTACGAGCAGTACTTC.

CDR3 DNA sequence: TGTGCCAGCAGCTTAGCCCCGGGACAGGGGGCGTTCAACTATGGCTACACCTTC. This encodes CASSLAPGQGAFNYGYTF. This chain uses TRBV11-2 with TRBJ1-2; 12 nucleotides align to TRBD1. This CDR3 is built from 18 residues. Germline V gene sequence: CDR1 SGHAT, CDR2 FQNNGV. The V gene end was trimmed by 1 base and the J gene end by 2 bases; junction bases not matched to a gene: 8.

The chain employs TRBV5-1 and TRBJ1-3, with D tentatively TRBD1 (6 bases). Germline CDR1 reads SGHRS; CDR2 reads YFSETQ. This CDR3 contains 15 residues. V lost 7 bases to trimming and J lost 0 bases, with 14 bases between them. This CDR3 reads CASSLGGRSGNTIYF. In DNA form, the CDR3 reads TGCGCCAGCTCCCTAGGGGGTCGCTCTGGAAACACCATATATTTT. The variable domain in full, completed from reference TRBV5-1 and TRBJ1-3, reads KAGVTQTPRYLIKTRGQQVTLSCSPISGHRSVSWYQQTPGQGLQFLFEYFSETQRNKGNFPGRFSGRQFSNSRSEMNVSTLELGDSALYLCASSLGGRSGNTIYFGEGSWLTVV.

V is TRBV5-8 and J is TRBJ2-2, with 8 bases that match TRBD2. CDR3 length: 16 amino acids. Germline trimming cut 1 base from V and 0 bases from J; bases unmatched to any gene: 2. The germline CDR1 and CDR2 sequences are SGHTS and YDEGEE. This CDR3 reads CASSLRGGSNTGELFF. DNA of the CDR3: TGTGCCAGCAGCTTGCGGGGGGGCTCGAACACCGGGGAGCTGTTTTTT.

The genes are TRBV7-9 and TRBJ1-1; tentatively, D is TRBD1 (6 bases). With 7 bases removed from V and 2 bases from J, the gap between germline ends came to 29 bases. CDR1 and CDR2 from the germline V gene are SEHNR and FQNEAQ (reference sequence). CDR3 length: 19 residues. CDR3: CASIQDRIGGSGANTEAFF. In nucleotides, the CDR3 is TGTGCCAGCATCCAAGACAGGATAGGTGGGTCCGGTGCCAACACTGAAGCTTTCTTT.

The chain couples TRBV30 to TRBJ1-2; D is ambiguous. The CDR3 is 14 amino acids. The V end lost 3 bases, the J end lost 2 bases, and 13 bases lay between the germline ends. CDR1 GTSNPN and CDR2 SVGIG come from the germline V gene (reference sequence). Here the CDR3 reads CAWSHTTGNYGYTF. In DNA, the CDR3 is TGTGCCTGGAGCCATACGACGGGGAACTATGGCTACACCTTC.

The chain has TRBV19 and TRBJ2-3; 8 nucleotides align to TRBD1. The CDR3 sequence is 14 residues long. Trimming at V came to 6 bases and at J to 3 bases, leaving 5 bases not matched to a gene. The V gene's germline CDR1 is LNHDA and CDR2 SQIVND (reference sequence). This CDR3 is CASRTGGLTDTQYF. The CDR3 bases are TGTGCCAGTAGAACAGGGGGTTTAACAGATACGCAGTATTTT.

The rearrangement links TRBV11-1 to TRBJ2-5, with 12 nucleotides matching TRBD2. V lost 6 bases and J lost 4; bases outside the gene matches: 9. Germline CDR1 and CDR2: SGHAT and FQDESV (reference sequence). The CDR3 loop spans 16 amino acids. The CDR3 sequence: CASSWASGGAGETQYF. In DNA, the CDR3 is TGTGCCAGCAGTTGGGCTAGCGGGGGGGCTGGAGAGACCCAGTACTTC. The full variable domain, with the rest looked up from reference TRBV11-1 and TRBJ2-5, is EAEVAQSPRYKITEKSQAVAFWCDPISGHATLYWYRQILGQGPELLVQFQDESVVDDSQLPKDRFSAERLKGVDSTLKIQPAELGDSAMYLCASSWASGGAGETQYFGPGTRLLVL.

The chain couples TRBV7-3 to TRBJ2-1, with 8 bases lining up with TRBD1. Germline V gene lookup returns CDR1 SGHTA and CDR2 FQGTGA. This CDR3 has 14 amino acids. V was pared by 4 bases and J by 4 bases, with 3 bases of the junction left unmatched. The CDR3 loop reads CASSSTGGYNEQFF. CDR3 coding DNA: TGTGCCAGCAGCTCCACAGGGGGTTACAATGAGCAGTTCTTC.

V and J are TRBV5-4 and TRBJ2-7, with 9 bases matching TRBD2. Per germline, CDR1 SGHNT and CDR2 YYREEE (reference sequence). V lost 0 bases and J lost 4; bases outside the gene matches: 11. This CDR3 has 17 residues. This CDR3 reads CASSLDGAGGYPYEQYF. The DNA of the CDR3 is TGTGCCAGCAGCTTGGATGGGGCGGGGGGGTACCCGTACGAGCAGTACTTC.

The J gene is TRBJ2-3, the V gene TRBV25-1; TRBD2 agrees at 9 bases. There are 16 residues in the CDR3. Unmatched junction bases numbered 6, after V lost 1 base and J lost 4 bases. Germline loops: CDR1 MGHDK, CDR2 SYGVNS. The CDR3 DNA is TGTGCCAGCAGTGAATTGGTAGCGGGAGTGGCAGATACGCAGTATTTT. Its protein product is CASSELVAGVADTQYF. The entire variable domain, with the rest obtained from reference TRBV25-1 and TRBJ2-3, is as follows: EADIYQTPRYLVIGTGKKITLECSQTMGHDKMYWYQQDPGMELHLIHYSYGVNSTEKGDLSSESTVSRIRTEHFPLTLESARPSHTSQYLCASSELVAGVADTQYFGPGTRLTVL.

This clone occurred a few times. The chain links TRBV2 to TRBJ2-6, with 11 bases aligning to TRBD2. With V trimmed by 5 bases and J by 0 bases, 12 bases remained unmatched. The CDR3 length is 20 residues. Germline V CDR1 and CDR2: SNHLY, FYNNEI. The CDR3 reads CASSRELAGVRFSGANVLTF. The CDR3 DNA sequence: TGTGCCAGCAGTCGAGAACTAGCGGGAGTCCGATTCTCTGGGGCCAACGTCCTGACTTTC.

The V and J genes are TRBV30 and TRBJ2-3, with TRBD1 identical over 7 bases. Germline trimming cut 4 bases from V and 2 bases from J; bases unmatched to any gene: 6. Germline values: CDR1 GTSNPN, CDR2 SVGIG (reference sequence). The CDR3 contains 14 residues. Written as DNA, the CDR3 is TGTGCCTGGACCCGACAGGGTTACACAGATACGCAGTATTTT. Translating gives CAWTRQGYTDTQYF.

This clone was detected only once. The V call is TRBV12-5, the J call TRBJ1-2; D is possibly TRBD1 (5 bases). V shed 1 base and J shed 5 bases, with 14 bases lying between them. In germline, CDR1 is LGHNT, CDR2 FRNRAP. This CDR3 has 15 residues. CDR3 loop: CASGLGQGKGYGYTF. For the CDR3, the DNA is TGTGCTAGTGGTTTGGGGCAGGGCAAAGGATATGGCTACACCTTC.

The chain has TRBV10-2 and TRBJ2-4; perhaps TRBD2 as D (5 bases). V was cut by 8 bases and J by 0 bases, with 14 bases left in between. The CDR3 has 15 residues. Germline CDR1 and CDR2: WSHSY and SAAADI. This CDR3 is CASRAVQKAKNIQYF. CDR3 DNA sequence: TGCGCCAGCCGAGCGGTCCAGAAAGCCAAAAACATTCAGTACTTC.

CDR3 sequence: CASSQDRTSDYGYTF. The DNA of the CDR3 is TGTGCCAGCAGCCAAGATCGAACGTCGGACTATGGCTACACCTTC. The chain couples TRBV4-2 to TRBJ1-2; D gene ambiguous. The V end lost 0 bases, the J end lost 3 bases, and 11 bases lay between the germline ends. CDR1 and CDR2 (germline): LGHNA, YNFKEQ. The CDR3 extends over 15 amino acids.

This clone was detected once. The chain uses TRBV18 and TRBJ1-5, with a possible D match to TRBD1 (5 bases). Looked up from germline, CDR1 is KGHSH and CDR2 is LQKENI. This CDR3 region has 16 residues. V shed 2 bases and J shed 3 bases, with 14 bases lying between them. CDR3 coding DNA: TGTGCCAGCTCACCAGCAGGGAGGGGAGTCAATCAGCCCCAGCATTTT. This sequence encodes CASSPAGRGVNQPQHF.

This sequence joins TRBV4-1 and TRBJ2-7; TRBD2 matches 7 bases. The V gene end was trimmed by 2 bases and the J gene end by 1 base; junction bases not matched to a gene: 8. Germline loops: CDR1 MGHRA, CDR2 YSYEKL. The CDR3 sequence is 16 residues long. CDR3 region: CASSQSLSSGSYEQYF. The CDR3 DNA reads TGCGCCAGCAGCCAAAGCCTTTCTAGCGGATCCTACGAGCAGTACTTC.

The genes are TRBV19 and TRBJ2-7; 8 nucleotides line up with TRBD2. The germline gives CDR1 LNHDA, CDR2 SQIVND (reference sequence). This CDR3 contains 15 residues. Unmatched junction bases numbered 3, after V lost 1 base and J lost 1 base. CDR3 loop: CASSIGSGVSYEQYF. The CDR3 nucleotides read TGTGCCAGTAGTATAGGTAGCGGGGTATCCTACGAGCAGTACTTC.

The gene calls are TRBV19 and TRBJ2-2, with 8 bases matching TRBD1. CDR3 length equals 16 residues. Germline V gene lookup returns CDR1 LNHDA and CDR2 SQIVND (reference sequence). V was clipped by 5 bases and J by 4 bases; unmatched bases: 9. CDR3 residues: CASSPPDRVGTGELFF. The CDR3 DNA reads as TGTGCCAGTAGTCCCCCGGACAGGGTGGGCACCGGGGAGCTGTTTTTT. Based on the CDR3 plus reference TRBV19 and TRBJ2-2, the full variable domain is DGGITQSPKYLFRKEGQNVTLSCEQNLNHDAMYWYRQDPGQGLRLIYYSQIVNDFQKGDIAEGYSVSREKKESFPLTVTSAQKNPTAFYLCASSPPDRVGTGELFFGEGSRLTVL.